This passage covers 31 T cell receptor beta chains from one sample sequenced in a study of T cell clonality in common variable immunodeficiency. Assay: immunoSEQ multiplex PCR; the TCRdb copy retains only in-frame clones and omits some. The sample shows about 42,000 clones, no singletons; the ten largest hold less than 3.5%. The sequenced sample consisted of peripheral blood mononuclear cells. The origin of the receptors is a person aged 18 to 75 in good health.

This clone was observed at least ten times. The observed sequence ends 3 residues before the CDR3 terminus, with the missing tail filled in from the germline J gene. The chain combines TRBV14 with TRBJ2-1; the D gene is possibly TRBD1 (5 bases). The CDR3 is 13 residues long. Germline loops: CDR1 SGHDN, CDR2 FVKESK. V lost 3 bases to trimming and J lost 7 bases, with 10 bases between them. The CDR3 spells CASSHTNRNEQFF. Incomplete CDR3 DNA: TGTGCCAGCAGCCACACGAACAGGAATGAG.

There are a few counts of this clone. The CDR3 loop reads CSARAHSGRMNTQYF. Partial CDR3 DNA: TGCAGTGCTAGAGCCCATAGCGGGAGGATGAATACG. The V and J genes are TRBV20-1 and TRBJ2-3, with 10 positions matching TRBD2. The read ends 3 residues shy of where the CDR3 ends; the end is completed using the germline J gene. The length of the CDR3 is 15 residues. Trimming removed 1 base from V and 7 bases from J; junction bases left unmatched: 8. Looked up from germline, CDR1 is DFQATT and CDR2 is SNEGSKA (reference sequence).

This clone was observed many times. From the germline J gene comes the end of the CDR3, since the read stops 3 residues before it. The chain employs TRBV7-6 and TRBJ2-7, with D possibly being TRBD2 (5 bases). CDR3 length: 13 residues. CDR1 and CDR2 from the germline V gene are SGHVS and FNYEAQ. V was shortened by 1 base and J by 6 bases, with 10 bases between the two germline ends. CDR3 loop: CASSLESRGEQYF. Incomplete CDR3 DNA: TGTGCCAGCAGCTTAGAATCCCGGGGCGAG.

At least ten counts were recorded for this clone. The CDR3 goes on 3 residues after the read ends, and that part is filled in from the germline J gene. This chain uses TRBV5-1 with TRBJ1-2, with 8 bases identical to TRBD1. Germline CDR1 is SGHRS and CDR2 is YFSETQ. This CDR3 has 17 amino acids. After removal of 4 bases from V and 6 bases from J, the junction contained 17 bases not matched to a gene. CDR3 loop: CASSINIGTGPLHGYTF. The CDR3 DNA, read in part, is TGCGCCAGCAGCATCAACATAGGGACAGGACCACTCCATGGC.

This clone was found many times. The DNA ends 3 residues before the CDR3 does, and the rest of the CDR3 is filled in from the germline J gene. This chain links TRBV5-1 with TRBJ1-1, with TRBD1 as a possible D gene (5 bases). Germline V gives CDR1 SGHRS, CDR2 YFSETQ. This CDR3 is 14 amino acids long. CDR3 in amino acids: CASSWDYPPPEAFF. The CDR3 DNA, read in part, is TGCGCCAGCAGCTGGGACTACCCTCCCCCGGAA.

This clone has ten or more counts. The CDR3 end is not reached by the read, which stops 3 residues before it; the germline J gene fills it in. V usage is TRBV12-3 or TRBV12-4 and J usage is TRBJ2-7; 10 bases are shared with TRBD2. V was clipped by 2 bases and J by 2 bases; unmatched bases: 6. The CDR3 is 16 amino acids. Here the CDR3 reads CASSLMGGTSAYEQYF. Incomplete CDR3 DNA: TGTGCCAGCAGTTTAATGGGGGGGACTAGCGCCTACGAG.

This clone was counted at least ten times. The CDR3 end lies 3 residues beyond the end of the read and is filled in from the germline J gene. The chain carries TRBV20-1 and TRBJ2-2, with 8 bases matching TRBD1. CDR1 DFQATT and CDR2 SNEGSKA come from the germline V gene (reference sequence). The CDR3 contains 13 residues. CDR3 amino acids: CSARDRVGEKLFF. The DNA read from the CDR3 is TGCAGTGCTAGGGACAGGGTCGGAGAAAAG.

Ten or more counts support this clone. With the read ending 3 residues before the CDR3 end, the germline J gene is used to fill in that end. The chain couples TRBV30 to TRBJ2-3; 8 bases are shared with TRBD1. This CDR3 comprises 16 residues. V lost 4 bases and J lost 1; bases outside the gene matches: 10. Per the germline V gene, CDR1 is GTSNPN and CDR2 is SVGIG (reference sequence). CDR3 bases read: TGTGCCTGGAATGAGGTCAGGGGGCGGGGCACAGATACG. Protein sequence: CAWNEVRGRGTDT. The full CDR3 protein is CAWNEVRGRGTDTQYF.

Ten or more counts support this clone. The CDR3 goes on 3 residues after the read ends, and that part is filled in from the germline J gene. The chain combines TRBV18 with TRBJ2-6, with D maybe TRBD2 (6 bases). The CDR3 is made up of 17 amino acids. CDR1 is KGHSH, CDR2 LQKENI, per germline. Trimming cost V 3 bases and J 0 bases, with 12 bases left between them. CDR3 bases read: TGTGCCAGCTCACCGGGGACTTTCCGCTCTGGGGCCAACGTC. Its translation: CASSPGTFRSGANV. The entire CDR3 is CASSPGTFRSGANVLTF.

This clone was observed many times. The CDR3 end is not reached by the read, which stops 3 residues before it; the germline J gene fills it in. The rearrangement uses TRBV4-2 and TRBJ1-5; TRBD1 matches at 7 bases. After removal of 10 bases from V and 5 bases from J, the junction contained 11 bases not matched to a gene. CDR1 is LGHNA and CDR2 is YNFKEQ in the germline V gene. The CDR3 has 14 amino acids. The CDR3 DNA, read in part, is TGTGCCAAACTAGACAGGGCCACCCATCAGCCC. Protein: CAKLDRATHQP. The full-length CDR3 reads as CAKLDRATHQPQHF.

This clone was recorded at least ten times. The read comes to an end 3 residues before the CDR3 does, leaving the germline J gene to fill in the end. The chain couples TRBV29-1 to TRBJ2-3; 7 bases align to TRBD2. The J segment lost 4 bases and the V segment lost 7 bases, leaving 8 bases of the junction unmatched. Per germline, CDR1 SQVTM and CDR2 ANQGSEA. There are 13 residues in the CDR3. CDR3 in amino acids: CSGRGLLPDTQYF. The DNA read from the CDR3 is TGCAGCGGGAGGGGACTACTTCCAGATACG.

This clone was observed many times. Sequencing ends 3 residues short of the CDR3 end; the germline J gene provides the rest. This chain connects TRBV20-1 to TRBJ2-2; D is perhaps TRBD2 (7 bases). The V end lost 3 bases, the J end lost 6 bases, and 14 bases lay between the germline ends. From germline, CDR1 is DFQATT and CDR2 SNEGSKA (reference sequence). The CDR3 totals 14 residues. This CDR3 is CSASAGGTSGELFF. Partial CDR3 DNA: TGCAGTGCTAGTGCCGGGGGGACATCCGGGGAG.

Many counts were recorded for this clone. The read comes to an end 3 residues before the CDR3 does, leaving the germline J gene to fill in the end. The chain joins TRBV12-3 or TRBV12-4 to TRBJ2-5; D ambiguous. Between the trimmed V and J ends, which lost 0 bases and 1 base, there was a span of 9 bases. This CDR3 has 15 amino acids. CDR3 bases read: TGTGCCAGCAGTTTAGCGGGCCTCCTCCAAGAGACC. Translation: CASSLAGLLQET. The full CDR3 is CASSLAGLLQETQYF.

There are many counts of this clone. The CDR3 bases that were read are TGTGCCAGCACCGATCTTCCAGGGGGAAGTGGC. Translation gives CASTDLPGGSG. In full, the CDR3 reads CASTDLPGGSGYTF. The V and J genes are TRBV7-9 and TRBJ1-2; 7 positions match TRBD1. The read terminates 3 residues ahead of where the CDR3 ends, so the germline J gene completes it. The CDR3 has 14 residues. CDR1 and CDR2 (germline): SEHNR, FQNEAQ (reference sequence). With V trimmed by 7 bases and J by 7 bases, 12 bases remained unmatched. Variable domain in full (rest from reference TRBV7-9 and TRBJ1-2): DTGVSQNPRHKITKRGQNVTFRCDPISEHNRLYWYRQTLGQGPEFLTYFQNEAQLEKSRLLSDRFSAERPKGSFSTLEIQRTEQGDSAMYLCASTDLPGGSGYTFGSGTRLTVV.

This clone was recorded many times. The CDR3 end falls 3 residues outside the read, so it is completed with the germline J gene. J is TRBJ2-7 and V is TRBV5-1, with a weak D call TRBD1 (6 bases). The germline V gene encodes CDR1 SGHRS and CDR2 YFSETQ. The CDR3 runs to 15 residues. V lost 1 base and J 3 bases, leaving 14 bases between the germline ends. The sequenced part of the CDR3 DNA is TGCGCCAGCAGCTTGCAAGACAGGATTAACTACGAG. It specifies CASSLQDRINYE. The complete CDR3 protein is CASSLQDRINYEQYF.

The sample holds many counts of this clone. The observed sequence ends 3 residues before the CDR3 terminus, with the missing tail filled in from the germline J gene. The V call is TRBV5-6, the J call TRBJ2-2; D possibly corresponds to TRBD2 (6 bases). The CDR3 spans 13 residues. Trimming pared 4 bases from V and 8 bases from J, leaving 12 bases between. Germline CDR1 SGHDT, CDR2 YYEEEE. The CDR3 sequence: CASSPLAVGELFF. The CDR3 bases that were read are TGTGCCAGCAGCCCTTTAGCGGTTGGGGAG.

This clone has a count of ten or more. The read gets to within 3 residues of the CDR3 end, and the germline J gene fills in the rest. The chain carries TRBV19 and TRBJ2-1, with 8 bases fitting TRBD2. Per germline, CDR1 LNHDA and CDR2 SQIVND (reference sequence). The CDR3 loop spans 17 amino acids. V gave up 7 bases and J gave up 6 bases; unmatched junction bases: 17. The sequenced part of the CDR3 DNA is TGTGCCAGTACCCAATGGATGAATGAGCGGGGGCGCAATGAG. It translates to CASTQWMNERGRNE. The full-length CDR3 reads as CASTQWMNERGRNEQFF.

This clone was seen repeatedly, ten times or more. With the read ending 3 residues before the CDR3 end, the germline J gene is used to fill in that end. The genes are TRBV6-1 and TRBJ1-2; TRBD1 might be the D (5 bases). There are 16 residues in the CDR3. Germline loops: CDR1 MNHNS, CDR2 SASEGT. The V end lost 4 bases, the J end lost 7 bases, and 22 bases lay between the germline ends. CDR3 DNA (partial): TGTGCCAGCAGTGGGTACTTTAGAGACAGCTACGGTGGC. It is translated as CASSGYFRDSYGG. Given in full, the CDR3 is CASSGYFRDSYGGYTF.

This clone was seen ten or more times. The sequenced fragment ends 3 residues before the CDR3 boundary, so the rest is inferred from the germline J gene. The chain carries TRBV24-1 and TRBJ2-1; no clear D. The CDR3 spans 14 residues. V was pared by 2 bases and J by 8 bases, with 12 bases between. CDR1 KGHDR and CDR2 SFDVKD come from the germline V gene. The CDR3 sequence is CATSDSVSFHEQFF. The CDR3 DNA, read in part, is TGTGCCACCAGTGATTCGGTTTCCTTCCATGAG.

This clone was seen many times. The missing CDR3 end, 3 residues past where the read stops, is filled in from the germline J gene. The rearrangement links TRBV4-2 to TRBJ2-3; 14 bases map to TRBD2. The CDR3 is 17 amino acids. The germline V gene has CDR1 LGHNA and CDR2 YNFKEQ. The V segment lost 4 bases and the J segment 4 bases; nucleotides outside the gene matches: 7. The part of the CDR3 DNA that was read is TGTGCCAGCAGCCCCGCGACTAGCGGGGGGGCCCCAGATACG. Translation: CASSPATSGGAPDT. The whole CDR3 is CASSPATSGGAPDTQYF.

This clone was found many times. The read stops 3 residues short of the end of the CDR3; the missing end is completed from the germline J gene. This sequence joins TRBV7-9 and TRBJ1-2; D remains unclear. The germline CDR1 and CDR2 sequences are SEHNR and FQNEAQ (reference sequence). V was clipped by 5 bases and J by 4 bases, with 11 bases between them. There are 13 residues in the CDR3. CDR3: CASSLAPGYGYTF. CDR3 bases read: TGTGCCAGCAGCCTCGCCCCGGGCTATGGC.

This clone was seen repeatedly, ten times or more. The read terminates 3 residues ahead of where the CDR3 ends, so the germline J gene completes it. This chain connects TRBV19 to TRBJ2-2; D is uncertain. CDR1 is LNHDA, CDR2 SQIVND, per germline (reference sequence). Trimming took 3 bases from V and 8 from J, leaving 7 bases between them. The CDR3 length is 12 residues. The CDR3 sequence is CASSISVGELFF. The covered CDR3 bases are TGTGCCAGTAGTATTTCGGTTGGGGAG.

This clone was recorded at least ten times. Sequencing ends 3 residues short of the CDR3 end; the germline J gene provides the rest. This chain connects TRBV9 to TRBJ2-5; the D gene is possibly TRBD1 (5 bases). Germline CDR1 SGDLS, CDR2 YYNGEE. Trimming left V 4 bases short and J 1 base short, with 5 bases between. This CDR3 is built from 12 residues. The CDR3 reads CASSQGQETQYF. CDR3 bases read: TGTGCCAGCAGCCAGGGCCAAGAGACC.

There are many counts of this clone. Sequencing ends 3 residues short of the CDR3 end; the germline J gene provides the rest. This chain joins TRBV18 and TRBJ1-1; 8 nucleotides align to TRBD1. The V gene's germline CDR1 is KGHSH and CDR2 LQKENI. V gave up 3 bases and J gave up 4 bases; unmatched junction bases: 7. The length of the CDR3 is 15 residues. CDR3 residues: CASSPGDRRGTEAFF. The part of the CDR3 DNA that was read is TGTGCCAGCTCACCGGGGGACAGGAGGGGCACTGAA.

This clone showed up just a few times. The read halts 3 residues ahead of the CDR3 end, with the missing end drawn from the germline J gene. The rearrangement joins TRBV19 to TRBJ1-2; no clear D. CDR1 and CDR2 (germline): LNHDA, SQIVND (reference sequence). The CDR3 is 13 residues long. CDR3: CASKNDGDYDYTF. The CDR3 bases that were read are TGTGCCAGTAAAAACGACGGTGACTACGAC.

CDR3 DNA, as far as it was read: TGCGCCAGCAGCCAAAGCGGGAGTGGGTACAATGAG. Its protein product is CASSQSGSGYNE. The complete CDR3 protein is CASSQSGSGYNEQFF. The genes are TRBV5-1 and TRBJ2-1; 8 nucleotides match TRBD2. Coverage ceases 3 residues before the CDR3 finishes, and the germline J gene fills in the end. This CDR3 is 15 amino acids long. Germline values: CDR1 SGHRS, CDR2 YFSETQ. The V segment lost 4 bases and the J segment 4 bases; nucleotides outside the gene matches: 7.

There are many counts of this clone. The CDR3 protein is CSAREVTVDTQYF. CDR3 DNA (partial): TGCAGTGCTAGAGAGGTAACAGTAGATACG. The genes are TRBV20-1 and TRBJ2-3, with D hard to call. Read sequence stops 3 residues before the CDR3 end, and the germline J gene provides the missing end. Germline-derived CDR1 and CDR2 are DFQATT and SNEGSKA (reference sequence). With 0 bases removed from V and 5 bases from J, the gap between germline ends came to 9 bases. This CDR3 contains 13 residues.

This clone was detected many times. With the read ending 3 residues before the CDR3 end, the germline J gene is used to fill in that end. This chain connects TRBV20-1 to TRBJ1-2; 10 nucleotides align to TRBD1. The CDR3 spans 15 residues. Germline loops: CDR1 DFQATT, CDR2 SNEGSKA (reference sequence). The sequenced CDR3 bases are TGCAGTGCTAGAGATTCGGACAGGGGGTCGTCCGGC. Translation gives CSARDSDRGSSG. The whole CDR3 is CSARDSDRGSSGYTF.

The sample holds many counts of this clone. The read stops 3 residues short of the end of the CDR3; the missing end is completed from the germline J gene. This chain connects TRBV20-1 to TRBJ2-5; 12 nucleotides align to TRBD2. The V and J ends lost 5 bases and 4 bases, in that order; junction bases with no gene match: 8. The germline V gene has CDR1 DFQATT and CDR2 SNEGSKA (reference sequence). The CDR3 runs to 15 residues. This CDR3 is CSASRLAGVVETQYF. The CDR3 DNA, read in part, is TGCAGTGCTTCCCGACTAGCGGGGGTGGTAGAGACC.

This clone showed up many times. Sequencing ends 3 residues short of the CDR3 end; the germline J gene provides the rest. J is TRBJ1-1 and V is TRBV7-9; 9 positions match TRBD1. Germline lookup yields CDR1 SEHNR and CDR2 FQNEAQ (reference sequence). The CDR3 runs 12 residues. The CDR3 loop reads CASSLGQGEAFF. The part of the CDR3 DNA that was read is TGTGCCAGCAGCCTGGGACAGGGAGAA.

This clone was counted many times. The CDR3 end falls 3 residues outside the read, so it is completed with the germline J gene. The chain joins TRBV6-2 or TRBV6-3 to TRBJ2-3; TRBD2 matches at 15 bases. CDR1 MNHEY and CDR2 SVGEGT come from the germline V gene. This CDR3 comprises 15 residues. Trimming removed 4 bases from V and 4 bases from J; junction bases left unmatched: 0. The covered CDR3 bases are TGTGCCAGCAGTTGGACTAGCGGGGGGGCAGATACG. Protein sequence: CASSWTSGGADT. The whole CDR3 is CASSWTSGGADTQYF.